Given below is one T cell receptor (beta chain) in context. Antigen: not known. This record comes from a study of STAT5B mutations in CD4+ large granular lymphocyte leukemia. General study results and limits: Main leukemic clonotypes were patient-specific, but 20% to 25% appeared at low frequency elsewhere.

The CDR3 extends over 15 amino acids. V was pared by 0 bases and J by 4 bases, with 8 bases between. Germline CDR1 is SGHNT and CDR2 is YYREEE (reference sequence). The repertoire was sequenced with immunoSEQ multiplex PCR; TCRdb's copy has only in-frame clones and lacks some. Counted here are under 40,000 clones, 71% occurring once; the ten biggest clones make up roughly 0.43%. The sample taken for sequencing was CD4+ T cells from blood buffy coats. The V gene is TRBV5-4, the J gene TRBJ1-6; TRBD1 might be the D (6 bases). This TCR was sampled from a human donor in good health. In DNA, the CDR3 is TGTGCCAGCAGCTTGGAGACAGGTTATAATTCACCCCTCCACTTT. Residues: CASSLETGYNSPLHF.